Listed below are T cell receptor beta chains from one sample, sequenced in a study of OX40 agonist ivuxolimab in advanced cancers. TCRdb keeps only in-frame clones here, not all; method: immunoSEQ multiplex PCR. The repertoire holds about 59,000 clones, with around 93% as singletons. Sequencing used CD4+ or CD8+ T cells sorted from blood, obtained in a trial of the OX40 agonist ivuxolimab. The source of these receptors is an adult with an advanced solid tumor such as melanoma, head and neck, liver or kidney cancer. The CDR3 runs from the conserved cysteine through the conserved F or W. The D gene is left open where the match is weak. Size tells how often a clone was seen (once, few, many) or the class of an expanded clone, and some rows leave it out.

clone_size j_call d_call v_call cdr3_aa cdr3_nt
NA TRBJ2-7 NA TRBV28 CASSWGWEQYF TGTGCCAGCAGTTGGGGCTGGGAGCAGTACTTC
NA TRBJ1-1 NA TRBV11-3 CASSPIWGALRTEAFF TGTGCCAGCAGCCCCATCTGGGGGGCGCTAAGGACTGAAGCTTTCTTT
NA TRBJ2-7 NA TRBV28 CASRPPTLAPTYEQYF TGTGCCAGCAGGCCACCCACCCTAGCCCCCACCTACGAGCAGTACTTC
NA TRBJ2-1 TRBD2 TRBV15 CATSLRTSGRFNEQFF TGTGCCACCAGCTTAAGGACTAGCGGGAGATTCAATGAGCAGTTCTTC
NA TRBJ1-5 NA TRBV9 CASSVDVSNQPQHF TGTGCCAGCAGCGTAGACGTAAGCAATCAGCCCCAGCATTTT
NA TRBJ1-2 NA TRBV11-2 CASSLIDRYGYGYTF TGTGCCAGCAGCTTAATAGACAGATATGGCTATGGCTACACCTTC
NA TRBJ2-7 TRBD2 TRBV11-1 CASSLLSGGSSYEQYF TGTGCCAGCAGTCTCCTGTCGGGCGGGAGCTCCTACGAGCAGTACTTC
NA TRBJ2-7 NA TRBV11-3 CASSSRTGNEQYF TGTGCCAGCAGCTCAAGGACTGGCAACGAGCAGTACTTC
once TRBJ2-2 NA TRBV7-9 CASSLYQSGELFF TGTGCCAGCAGCTTATACCAGTCCGGGGAGCTGTTTTTT
NA TRBJ2-1 NA TRBV5-4 CASSFDLSSYNEQFF TGTGCCAGCAGCTTTGACCTGAGCTCCTACAATGAGCAGTTCTTC
few TRBJ2-1 TRBD1 TRBV6-1 CASSLQGFTYEQFF TGTGCCAGCAGCTTACAGGGGTTTACATATGAGCAGTTCTTC
many TRBJ2-7 NA TRBV7-9 CASSSDYYEQYF TGTGCCAGCAGTTCCGACTACTACGAGCAGTACTTC
NA TRBJ1-2 TRBD1 TRBV27 CASRTGLYGYTF TGTGCCAGCAGGACAGGGCTCTATGGCTACACCTTC
NA TRBJ2-1 TRBD2 TRBV18 CASSPGGLAGWDEQFF TGTGCCAGCTCACCGGGGGGACTAGCGGGATGGGATGAGCAGTTCTTC
NA TRBJ2-2 NA TRBV5-8 CASSFIGELFF TGTGCCAGCAGCTTCATCGGGGAGCTGTTTTTT
NA TRBJ2-5 TRBD2 TRBV7-9 CASSRSGTSGNTQETQYF TGTGCCAGCAGCAGATCTGGGACTAGCGGGAACACCCAAGAGACCCAGTACTTC
NA TRBJ1-1 TRBD1 TRBV5-6 CASSLGQGAPVNTEAFF TGTGCCAGCAGCCTCGGACAGGGGGCCCCGGTGAACACTGAAGCTTTCTTT
NA TRBJ2-1 TRBD2 TRBV29-1 CSVVVAGNSYNEQFF TGCAGCGTTGTGGTAGCGGGAAACTCCTACAATGAGCAGTTCTTC
NA TRBJ2-3 NA TRBV9 CASSVGGDEADTQYF TGTGCCAGCAGCGTTGGGGGAGACGAGGCAGATACGCAGTATTTT
NA TRBJ1-2 NA TRBV5-4 CASSLETGLVGYTF TGTGCCAGCAGCTTGGAGACAGGCCTAGTTGGCTACACCTTC
NA TRBJ2-1 NA TRBV6-6 CASSSQANEQFF TGTGCCAGCAGTTCACAAGCAAATGAGCAGTTCTTC
NA TRBJ2-3 TRBD2 TRBV11-3 CASSTRLAGSDTQYF TGTGCCAGCAGCACGCGACTAGCAGGGTCAGATACGCAGTATTTT
NA TRBJ1-1 NA TRBV6-7 CASSKLNTEAFF TGTGCCAGCAGTAAGCTGAACACTGAAGCTTTCTTT
NA TRBJ1-4 NA TRBV11-3 CASSLPGSGEKLFF TGTGCCAGCAGCTTACCGGGATCCGGTGAAAAACTGTTTTTT
few TRBJ2-7 NA TRBV9 CASSARGRPYEQYF TGTGCCAGCAGCGCTCGGGGCAGGCCCTACGAGCAGTACTTC
NA TRBJ2-1 TRBD1 TRBV11-3 CASSPGQGDYNEQFF TGTGCCAGCAGCCCCGGGCAGGGGGACTACAATGAGCAGTTCTTC
NA TRBJ1-2 TRBD1 TRBV7-9 CASSLARDSYGYTF TGTGCCAGCAGCTTAGCGCGGGACAGCTATGGCTACACCTTC
NA TRBJ2-1 NA TRBV19 CASIGSYNEQFF TGTGCCAGTATTGGTTCCTACAATGAGCAGTTCTTC
NA TRBJ1-2 TRBD1 TRBV12-5 CASGGRTGNAYGYTF TGTGCTAGTGGCGGCAGGACAGGGAACGCCTATGGCTACACCTTC
NA TRBJ1-1 NA TRBV4-1 CASSQFQGTSEGAFF TGCGCCAGCAGCCAATTCCAAGGGACCTCCGAGGGAGCTTTCTTT
NA TRBJ2-1 NA TRBV2 CASSDTMLSYNEQFF TGTGCCAGCAGTGACACTATGCTGTCCTACAATGAGCAGTTCTTC
NA TRBJ2-7 NA TRBV19 CASSSVNSGNYEQYF TGTGCCAGTAGTAGTGTGAACAGTGGGAACTACGAGCAGTACTTC
few TRBJ2-7 TRBD2 TRBV2 CASGGLTAGEQYF TGTGCCAGCGGGGGACTAACCGCCGGGGAGCAGTACTTC